This TCR beta chain was sequenced during a study of monozygotic twins with inflammatory bowel disease. TCRdb reanalyzed the 5' RACE reads, giving one entry per CDR3 protein sequence and no DNA. The table lists some 400,000 distinct CDR3 sequences, with about 2.6% in the top ten. Study results and limitations: Support was lacking for any single strong IBD-associated signal or clonotype.

The CDR3 covers 12 residues. Germline CDR1 reads MNHEY; CDR2 reads SVGAGI. As concerns this clonotype: The antigen remains unidentified.

The V and J genes are TRBV6-5 and TRBJ2-1; TCRdb's D call of TRBD1 is untestable without DNA. The clonotype comes from a human donor with ulcerative colitis or Crohn's disease, or a healthy co-twin of an affected twin (not recorded which). The sequencing input was blood. The chain's CDR3 is CASSYMGGEQFF.